This TCR beta chain emerged from a study of OX40 agonist ivuxolimab in advanced cancers. Study-level information: Partial responses were achieved by three patients, of whom one had hepatocellular carcinoma and two had cutaneous melanoma. Study results and caveats: Clones of CD4+ and CD8+ blood T cells grew by week 6 at doses of 0.1 to 3.0 mg/kg.

This clone was detected once. What it binds is not known. The table came from immunoSEQ multiplex PCR; TCRdb's copy has only in-frame clones and leaves some out. The sample has tens of thousands of clones; approximately 90% are singletons. This CDR3 region has 15 residues. The germline V and J ends were trimmed by 2 bases and 0 bases, with 11 bases remaining between them. Germline CDR1 reads SGHNT; CDR2 reads YYREEE (reference sequence). V is TRBV5-4 and J is TRBJ1-1; tentatively, D is TRBD1 (6 bases). The receptor was derived from an adult with an advanced solid tumor such as melanoma, head and neck, liver or kidney cancer. Material: CD4+ or CD8+ T cells sorted from blood, obtained in a trial of the OX40 agonist ivuxolimab. The CDR3 region has the DNA TGTGCCAGCAGCTTCGCGGGGGCGATGAACACTGAAGCTTTCTTT. This translates into CASSFAGAMNTEAFF.